This passage covers 17 T cell receptor beta chains from one sample sequenced in a study of OX40 agonist ivuxolimab in advanced cancers. Assay used: immunoSEQ multiplex PCR; TCRdb lists only in-frame clones, some missing. The table includes tens of thousands of clones, about nine tenths detected once. Specimen: CD4+ or CD8+ T cells sorted from blood, collected in a trial of the OX40 agonist ivuxolimab. The receptors come from an adult with an advanced solid tumor such as melanoma, head and neck, liver or kidney cancer.

The gene calls are TRBV5-1 and TRBJ1-2; unclear D gene. Trimming shortened V by 0 bases and J by 8 bases, and 17 bases separated the two germline ends. This CDR3 is 15 amino acids long. Germline CDR1 is SGHRS and CDR2 is YFSETQ. The CDR3 DNA sequence: TGCGCCAGCAGCTTGGCCCAAGGAGCGGACGGAGGCTACACCTTC. Translated: CASSLAQGADGGYTF.

The chain joins TRBV14 to TRBJ1-2; 10 positions match TRBD1. Per the germline V gene, CDR1 is SGHDN and CDR2 is FVKESK. The length of the CDR3 is 17 residues. V was clipped by 2 bases and J by 2 bases; unmatched bases: 8. CDR3 nucleotide sequence: TGTGCCAGCAGCCAATTTCGGACAGGGGGATGGAACTATGGCTACACCTTC. Translating gives CASSQFRTGGWNYGYTF.

The V and J genes are TRBV6-1 and TRBJ1-6; the D gene is possibly TRBD1 (6 bases). CDR1 is MNHNS and CDR2 is SASEGT in the germline V gene. Trimming left V 5 bases short and J 9 bases short, with 14 bases between. The CDR3 runs 14 residues. CDR3 sequence reads: CASSPQGGGSPLHF. In DNA, the CDR3 is TGTGCCAGCAGTCCACAGGGTGGGGGTTCACCCCTCCACTTT.

This clone showed up just once. The chain carries TRBV5-4 and TRBJ2-7; tentative D call: TRBD1 (5 bases). Trimming shortened V by 2 bases and J by 3 bases, and 9 bases separated the two germline ends. In germline, CDR1 is SGHNT, CDR2 YYREEE (reference sequence). The CDR3 totals 13 residues. The CDR3 sequence: CASSLTGDYEQYF. In DNA, the CDR3 is TGTGCCAGCAGCTTAACAGGAGACTACGAGCAGTACTTC. Variable domain in full (rest from reference TRBV5-4 and TRBJ2-7): ETGVTQSPTHLIKTRGQQVTLRCSSQSGHNTVSWYQQALGQGPQFIFQYYREEENGRGNFPPRFSGLQFPNYSSELNVNALELDDSALYLCASSLTGDYEQYFGPGTRLTVT.

V usage is TRBV5-1 and J usage is TRBJ2-5, with 13 bases matching TRBD2. Germline V CDR1 and CDR2: SGHRS, YFSETQ. The J segment lost 1 base and the V segment lost 4 bases, leaving 4 bases of the junction unmatched. This CDR3 spans 16 amino acids. The CDR3 DNA follows: TGCGCCAGCAGCGAGGGACTAGCGGGGATCCAAGAGACCCAGTACTTC. It translates to CASSEGLAGIQETQYF.

The chain has TRBV6-5 and TRBJ2-3; a weak D match, TRBD1 (5 bases). Trimming stripped 6 bases from V and 0 bases from J, with 13 bases between. This CDR3 has 15 residues. Looked up from germline, CDR1 is MNHEY and CDR2 is SVGAGI. CDR3 sequence reads: CASRDRYSSTDTQYF. The CDR3 nucleotides read TGTGCCAGCAGAGACAGATACTCTAGCACAGATACGCAGTATTTT.

The CDR3 is CASSQDGNPNTEAFF. As DNA, the CDR3 is TGTGCCAGCAGCCAGGACGGGAATCCCAACACTGAAGCTTTCTTT. The chain is built from TRBV6-1 and TRBJ1-1; D is ambiguous. The V gene's germline CDR1 is MNHNS and CDR2 SASEGT. This CDR3 is built from 15 residues. Trimming stripped 6 bases from V and 2 bases from J, with 16 bases between.

The rearrangement joins TRBV9 to TRBJ1-2, with 10 bases fitting TRBD1. Germline CDR1 and CDR2: SGDLS and YYNGEE. The CDR3 has 16 residues. V shed 3 bases, J shed 4 bases, and the junction held 9 bases outside the gene matches. DNA for the CDR3: TGTGCCAGCAGCGAATTGACAGGGGGCCCTTTCTATGGCTACACCTTC. It yields the protein CASSELTGGPFYGYTF.

The chain combines TRBV6-4 with TRBJ1-2; D gene ambiguous. The CDR3 extends over 12 amino acids. CDR1 and CDR2 from the germline V gene are MRHNA and SNTAGT. Trimming pared 2 bases from V and 4 bases from J, leaving 5 bases between. The chain's CDR3 is CASSDEGYGYTF. The CDR3 DNA sequence: TGTGCCAGCAGTGACGAGGGCTATGGCTACACCTTC.

This chain uses TRBV28 with TRBJ2-7; 9 nucleotides line up with TRBD1. J lost 6 bases, V lost 6 bases, and 12 bases had no gene match. Germline-derived CDR1 and CDR2 are MDHEN and SYDVKM. The CDR3 extends over 15 amino acids. The CDR3 DNA is TGTGCCAGCAGCCCCCTCGACAGGGGACAGGGCGAGCAGTACTTC. This gives the protein CASSPLDRGQGEQYF.

The chain recombines TRBV27 with TRBJ1-3, with D unclear. V was trimmed by 2 bases and J by 0 bases, leaving 11 bases between them. Germline CDR1 MNHEY, CDR2 SMNVEV (reference sequence). The CDR3 contains 16 residues. CDR3: CASSLHGGDSGNTIYF. CDR3 sequence (DNA): TGTGCCAGCAGTTTACACGGCGGAGACTCTGGAAACACCATATATTTT.

This sequence joins TRBV27 and TRBJ1-1; no firm D call. V was trimmed by 3 bases and J by 0 bases, leaving 5 bases between them. CDR3 length: 13 residues. The germline CDR1 and CDR2 sequences are MNHEY and SMNVEV (reference sequence). DNA of the CDR3: TGTGCCAGCAGTTTCGGTCTGAACACTGAAGCTTTCTTT. Translated: CASSFGLNTEAFF.

This chain connects TRBV7-8 to TRBJ1-2; D possibly corresponds to TRBD1 (5 bases). The V end was cut by 4 bases, the J end by 4 bases, with 19 bases between. CDR3 length: 16 residues. CDR1 is SGHVS, CDR2 FQNEAQ, per germline. The CDR3 reads CASSSYDRQYLYGYTF. Here the CDR3 DNA reads TGTGCCAGCAGCTCCTACGACAGACAGTACCTCTATGGCTACACCTTC.

This chain connects TRBV6-1 to TRBJ2-7; possibly TRBD2 for D (6 bases). The CDR3 length is 17 residues. Germline loops: CDR1 MNHNS, CDR2 SASEGT. With 4 bases removed from V and 4 bases from J, the gap between germline ends came to 23 bases. The CDR3: CASSGDWSGVRGYEQYF. CDR3 coding DNA: TGTGCCAGCAGTGGCGATTGGTCGGGGGTTCGGGGGTACGAGCAGTACTTC.

The rearrangement uses TRBV5-6 and TRBJ2-5; D is unclear. Trimming shortened V by 0 bases and J by 5 bases, and 8 bases separated the two germline ends. The CDR3 totals 13 residues. Germline V gene sequence: CDR1 SGHDT, CDR2 YYEEEE. Here the CDR3 DNA reads TGTGCCAGCAGCTTGGAGAGGCTCGAGACCCAGTACTTC. Translation gives CASSLERLETQYF.

J is TRBJ2-1 and V is TRBV13; D uncertain. This CDR3 region has 13 residues. Germline V gene sequence: CDR1 PRHDT, CDR2 FYEKMQ (reference sequence). Trimming removed 1 base from V and 6 bases from J, with 7 bases in between. CDR3 protein: CASSLETGNEQFF. The CDR3 region has the DNA TGTGCCAGCAGCTTAGAAACTGGCAATGAGCAGTTCTTC.

The genes are TRBV13 and TRBJ2-1; 7 bases agree with TRBD1. CDR3 length: 15 amino acids. CDR1 is PRHDT and CDR2 is FYEKMQ in the germline V gene (reference sequence). The junction had 10 bases not matched to a gene; V was cut back by 5 bases and J by 6 bases. CDR3 region: CASSADRVRTNEQFF. The CDR3, as DNA: TGTGCCAGCAGCGCAGACAGGGTCCGAACCAATGAGCAGTTCTTC.